This passage covers 4 T cell receptor beta chains from one sample sequenced in a study of CD8+ T cells in alopecia areata. The authors extracted RNA and reverse transcribed it into cDNA as the sequencing template. Clones were read by immunoSEQ multiplex PCR, and TCRdb kept only the in-frame ones, dropping some. The top ten hold roughly 4.5% of the sample, which has 120,000 or so clones, roughly 54% seen once. The material was CD4+ T cells sorted from blood, obtained at week 0. All receptors come from a human donor with alopecia areata.

This chain links TRBV4-3 with TRBJ2-5; D call uncertain. The germline V gene encodes CDR1 LGHNA and CDR2 YSLEER. This CDR3 is built from 15 residues. Deletions cut 6 bases from V and 5 bases from J, with 19 bases between. The CDR3 region has the DNA TGCGCCAGCAGTCTGATGGTGGGGTTCCAGGAGACCCAGTACTTC. The encoded protein is CASSLMVGFQETQYF.

This chain links TRBV7-2 with TRBJ1-2; weak D call: TRBD1 (6 bases). The length of the CDR3 is 14 residues. Germline V lookup: CDR1 SGHTA, CDR2 FQGNSA. V lost 5 bases and J 4 bases, leaving 14 bases between the germline ends. The CDR3 nucleotides read TGTGCCAGCAGCCCGGGGGGGGCAGGCTATGGCTACACCTTC. Translated, it gives CASSPGGAGYGYTF. The complete variable domain, with remaining parts taken from reference TRBV7-2 and TRBJ1-2, reads GAGVSQSPSNKVTEKGKDVELRCDPISGHTALYWYRQSLGQGLEFLIYFQGNSAPDKSGLPSDRFSAERTGGSVSTLTIQRTQQEDSAVYLCASSPGGAGYGYTFGSGTRLTVV.

To note about this clone: Compared with germline, one end of the junction differs, possibly owing to a read error. The rearrangement links TRBV5-1 to TRBJ2-3; D tentatively reads TRBD1 or TRBD2 (5 bases each). The CDR3 sequence is 14 residues long. CDR1 SGHRS and CDR2 YFSETQ come from the germline V gene. CDR3 residues: CASSLEGSTDTRYF. The CDR3 DNA reads TGCGCCAGCAGCTTGGAGGGGAGCACAGATACGCGGTATTTT.

The genes are TRBV7-9 and TRBJ2-5; 10 bases are shared with TRBD1. Looked up from germline, CDR1 is SEHNR and CDR2 is FQNEAQ (reference sequence). J gave up 4 bases and V 5 bases, and 7 bases lay outside the gene matches. The CDR3 is 15 residues long. The DNA for the CDR3 is TGTGCCAGCAGCACCCTGACAGGGGGCACAGAGACCCAGTACTTC. Its protein product is CASSTLTGGTETQYF.